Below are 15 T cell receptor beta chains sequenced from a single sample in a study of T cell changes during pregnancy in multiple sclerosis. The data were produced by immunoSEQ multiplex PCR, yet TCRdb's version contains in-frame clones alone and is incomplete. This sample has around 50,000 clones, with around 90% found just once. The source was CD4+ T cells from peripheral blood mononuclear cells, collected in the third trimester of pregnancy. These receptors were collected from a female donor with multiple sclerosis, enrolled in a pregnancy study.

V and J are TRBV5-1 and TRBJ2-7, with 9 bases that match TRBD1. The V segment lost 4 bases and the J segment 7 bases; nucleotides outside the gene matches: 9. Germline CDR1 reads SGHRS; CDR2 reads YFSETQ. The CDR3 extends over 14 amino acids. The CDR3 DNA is TGCGCCAGCAGCGACACAGGGGGCGCTGGGGAGCAGTACTTC. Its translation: CASSDTGGAGEQYF.

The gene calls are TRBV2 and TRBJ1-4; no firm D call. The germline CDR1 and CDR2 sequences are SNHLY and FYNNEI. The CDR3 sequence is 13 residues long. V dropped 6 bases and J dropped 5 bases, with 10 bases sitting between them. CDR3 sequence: CASRRGHNEKLFF. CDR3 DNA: TGTGCCAGCAGGAGAGGGCACAATGAAAAACTGTTTTTT. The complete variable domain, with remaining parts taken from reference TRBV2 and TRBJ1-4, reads EPEVTQTPSHQVTQMGQEVILRCVPISNHLYFYWYRQILGQKVEFLVSFYNNEISEKSEIFDDQFSVERPDGSNFTLKIRSTKLEDSAMYFCASRRGHNEKLFFGSGTQLSVL.

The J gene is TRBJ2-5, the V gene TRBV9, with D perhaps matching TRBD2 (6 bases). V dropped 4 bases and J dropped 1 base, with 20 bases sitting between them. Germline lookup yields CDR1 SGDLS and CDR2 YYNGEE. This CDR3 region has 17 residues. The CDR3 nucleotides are TGTGCCAGCAGCTCAAGGGGTCCTAGCGCCACCCAAGAGACCCAGTACTTC. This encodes CASSSRGPSATQETQYF.

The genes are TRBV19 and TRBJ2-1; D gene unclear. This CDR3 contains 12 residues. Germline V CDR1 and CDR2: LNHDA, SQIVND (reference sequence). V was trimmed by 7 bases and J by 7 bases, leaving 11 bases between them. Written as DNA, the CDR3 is TGTGCCAGTACCGCATCCGGGAATGAGCAGTTCTTC. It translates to CASTASGNEQFF.

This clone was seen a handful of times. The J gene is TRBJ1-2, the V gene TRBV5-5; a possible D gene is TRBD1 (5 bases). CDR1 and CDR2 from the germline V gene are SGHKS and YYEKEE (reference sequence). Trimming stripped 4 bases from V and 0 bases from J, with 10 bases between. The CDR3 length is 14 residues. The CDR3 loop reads CASSPIGANYGYTF. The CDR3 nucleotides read TGTGCCAGCAGCCCCATAGGGGCTAACTATGGCTACACCTTC.

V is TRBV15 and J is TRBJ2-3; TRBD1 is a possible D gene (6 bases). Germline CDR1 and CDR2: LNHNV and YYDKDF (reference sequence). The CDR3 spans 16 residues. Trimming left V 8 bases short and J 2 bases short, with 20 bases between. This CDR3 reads CATSKKPQGATDTQYF. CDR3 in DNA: TGTGCCACCTCAAAGAAACCACAGGGCGCCACAGATACGCAGTATTTT.

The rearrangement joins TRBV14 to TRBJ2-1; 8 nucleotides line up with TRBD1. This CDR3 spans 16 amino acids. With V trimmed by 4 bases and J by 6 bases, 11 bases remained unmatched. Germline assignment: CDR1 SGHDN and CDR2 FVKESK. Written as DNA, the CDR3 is TGTGCCAGCAGCCGCGCCCTGATGACAGGGGTCAATGAGCAGTTCTTC. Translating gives CASSRALMTGVNEQFF.

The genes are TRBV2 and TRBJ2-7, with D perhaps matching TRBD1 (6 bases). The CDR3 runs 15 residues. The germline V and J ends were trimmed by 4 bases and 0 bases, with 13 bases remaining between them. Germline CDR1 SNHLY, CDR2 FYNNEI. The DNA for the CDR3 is TGTGCCAGCAGTGGGGGGACATTGGACTCCTACGAGCAGTACTTC. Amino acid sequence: CASSGGTLDSYEQYF.

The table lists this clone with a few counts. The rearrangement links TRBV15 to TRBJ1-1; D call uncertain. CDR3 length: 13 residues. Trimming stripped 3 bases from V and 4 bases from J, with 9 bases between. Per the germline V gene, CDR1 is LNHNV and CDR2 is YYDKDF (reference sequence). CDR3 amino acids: CATSSPRGTEAFF. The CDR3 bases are TGTGCCACCAGCAGTCCTCGGGGCACTGAAGCTTTCTTT. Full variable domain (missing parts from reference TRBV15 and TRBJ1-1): DAMVIQNPRYQVTQFGKPVTLSCSQTLNHNVMYWYQQKSSQAPKLLFHYYDKDFNNEADTPDNFQSRRPNTSFCFLDIRSPGLGDTAMYLCATSSPRGTEAFFGQGTRLTVV.

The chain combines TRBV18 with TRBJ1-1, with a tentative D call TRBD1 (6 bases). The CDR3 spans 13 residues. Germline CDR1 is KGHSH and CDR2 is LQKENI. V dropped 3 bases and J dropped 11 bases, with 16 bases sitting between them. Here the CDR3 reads CASSPLGGAGAFF. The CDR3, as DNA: TGTGCCAGCTCACCCCTGGGGGGGGCTGGGGCTTTCTTT.

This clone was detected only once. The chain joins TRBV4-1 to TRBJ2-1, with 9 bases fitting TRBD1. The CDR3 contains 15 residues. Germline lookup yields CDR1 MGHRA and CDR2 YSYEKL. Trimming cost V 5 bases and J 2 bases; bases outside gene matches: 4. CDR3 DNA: TGCGCCAGCAGCGGGGGACAGGGTACCTACAATGAGCAGTTCTTC. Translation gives CASSGGQGTYNEQFF.

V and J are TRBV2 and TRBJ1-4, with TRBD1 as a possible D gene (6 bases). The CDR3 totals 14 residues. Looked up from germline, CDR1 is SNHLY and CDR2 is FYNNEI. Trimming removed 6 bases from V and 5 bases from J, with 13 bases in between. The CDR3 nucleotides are TGTGCCAGCAGCGGACAGTTTTTAAATGAAAAACTGTTTTTT. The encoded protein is CASSGQFLNEKLFF.

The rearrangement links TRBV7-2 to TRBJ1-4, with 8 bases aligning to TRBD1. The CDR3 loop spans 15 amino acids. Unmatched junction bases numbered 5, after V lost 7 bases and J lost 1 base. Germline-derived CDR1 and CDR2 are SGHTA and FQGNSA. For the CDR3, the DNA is TGTGCCAGCACCGTCGACAGGGGAACTAATGAAAAACTGTTTTTT. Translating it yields CASTVDRGTNEKLFF.

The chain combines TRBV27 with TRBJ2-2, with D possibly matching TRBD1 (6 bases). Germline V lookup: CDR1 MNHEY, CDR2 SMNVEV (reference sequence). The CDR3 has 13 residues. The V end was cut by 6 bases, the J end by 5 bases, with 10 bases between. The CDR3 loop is CASSHQGTGELFF. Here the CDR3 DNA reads TGTGCCAGCAGCCACCAGGGGACCGGGGAGCTGTTTTTT.

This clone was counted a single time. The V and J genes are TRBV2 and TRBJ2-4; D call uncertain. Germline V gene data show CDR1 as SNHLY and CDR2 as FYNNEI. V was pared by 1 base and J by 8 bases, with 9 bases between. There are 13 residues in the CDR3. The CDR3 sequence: CASSEERADIQYF. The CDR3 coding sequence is TGTGCCAGCAGTGAAGAGCGAGCAGACATTCAGTACTTC.